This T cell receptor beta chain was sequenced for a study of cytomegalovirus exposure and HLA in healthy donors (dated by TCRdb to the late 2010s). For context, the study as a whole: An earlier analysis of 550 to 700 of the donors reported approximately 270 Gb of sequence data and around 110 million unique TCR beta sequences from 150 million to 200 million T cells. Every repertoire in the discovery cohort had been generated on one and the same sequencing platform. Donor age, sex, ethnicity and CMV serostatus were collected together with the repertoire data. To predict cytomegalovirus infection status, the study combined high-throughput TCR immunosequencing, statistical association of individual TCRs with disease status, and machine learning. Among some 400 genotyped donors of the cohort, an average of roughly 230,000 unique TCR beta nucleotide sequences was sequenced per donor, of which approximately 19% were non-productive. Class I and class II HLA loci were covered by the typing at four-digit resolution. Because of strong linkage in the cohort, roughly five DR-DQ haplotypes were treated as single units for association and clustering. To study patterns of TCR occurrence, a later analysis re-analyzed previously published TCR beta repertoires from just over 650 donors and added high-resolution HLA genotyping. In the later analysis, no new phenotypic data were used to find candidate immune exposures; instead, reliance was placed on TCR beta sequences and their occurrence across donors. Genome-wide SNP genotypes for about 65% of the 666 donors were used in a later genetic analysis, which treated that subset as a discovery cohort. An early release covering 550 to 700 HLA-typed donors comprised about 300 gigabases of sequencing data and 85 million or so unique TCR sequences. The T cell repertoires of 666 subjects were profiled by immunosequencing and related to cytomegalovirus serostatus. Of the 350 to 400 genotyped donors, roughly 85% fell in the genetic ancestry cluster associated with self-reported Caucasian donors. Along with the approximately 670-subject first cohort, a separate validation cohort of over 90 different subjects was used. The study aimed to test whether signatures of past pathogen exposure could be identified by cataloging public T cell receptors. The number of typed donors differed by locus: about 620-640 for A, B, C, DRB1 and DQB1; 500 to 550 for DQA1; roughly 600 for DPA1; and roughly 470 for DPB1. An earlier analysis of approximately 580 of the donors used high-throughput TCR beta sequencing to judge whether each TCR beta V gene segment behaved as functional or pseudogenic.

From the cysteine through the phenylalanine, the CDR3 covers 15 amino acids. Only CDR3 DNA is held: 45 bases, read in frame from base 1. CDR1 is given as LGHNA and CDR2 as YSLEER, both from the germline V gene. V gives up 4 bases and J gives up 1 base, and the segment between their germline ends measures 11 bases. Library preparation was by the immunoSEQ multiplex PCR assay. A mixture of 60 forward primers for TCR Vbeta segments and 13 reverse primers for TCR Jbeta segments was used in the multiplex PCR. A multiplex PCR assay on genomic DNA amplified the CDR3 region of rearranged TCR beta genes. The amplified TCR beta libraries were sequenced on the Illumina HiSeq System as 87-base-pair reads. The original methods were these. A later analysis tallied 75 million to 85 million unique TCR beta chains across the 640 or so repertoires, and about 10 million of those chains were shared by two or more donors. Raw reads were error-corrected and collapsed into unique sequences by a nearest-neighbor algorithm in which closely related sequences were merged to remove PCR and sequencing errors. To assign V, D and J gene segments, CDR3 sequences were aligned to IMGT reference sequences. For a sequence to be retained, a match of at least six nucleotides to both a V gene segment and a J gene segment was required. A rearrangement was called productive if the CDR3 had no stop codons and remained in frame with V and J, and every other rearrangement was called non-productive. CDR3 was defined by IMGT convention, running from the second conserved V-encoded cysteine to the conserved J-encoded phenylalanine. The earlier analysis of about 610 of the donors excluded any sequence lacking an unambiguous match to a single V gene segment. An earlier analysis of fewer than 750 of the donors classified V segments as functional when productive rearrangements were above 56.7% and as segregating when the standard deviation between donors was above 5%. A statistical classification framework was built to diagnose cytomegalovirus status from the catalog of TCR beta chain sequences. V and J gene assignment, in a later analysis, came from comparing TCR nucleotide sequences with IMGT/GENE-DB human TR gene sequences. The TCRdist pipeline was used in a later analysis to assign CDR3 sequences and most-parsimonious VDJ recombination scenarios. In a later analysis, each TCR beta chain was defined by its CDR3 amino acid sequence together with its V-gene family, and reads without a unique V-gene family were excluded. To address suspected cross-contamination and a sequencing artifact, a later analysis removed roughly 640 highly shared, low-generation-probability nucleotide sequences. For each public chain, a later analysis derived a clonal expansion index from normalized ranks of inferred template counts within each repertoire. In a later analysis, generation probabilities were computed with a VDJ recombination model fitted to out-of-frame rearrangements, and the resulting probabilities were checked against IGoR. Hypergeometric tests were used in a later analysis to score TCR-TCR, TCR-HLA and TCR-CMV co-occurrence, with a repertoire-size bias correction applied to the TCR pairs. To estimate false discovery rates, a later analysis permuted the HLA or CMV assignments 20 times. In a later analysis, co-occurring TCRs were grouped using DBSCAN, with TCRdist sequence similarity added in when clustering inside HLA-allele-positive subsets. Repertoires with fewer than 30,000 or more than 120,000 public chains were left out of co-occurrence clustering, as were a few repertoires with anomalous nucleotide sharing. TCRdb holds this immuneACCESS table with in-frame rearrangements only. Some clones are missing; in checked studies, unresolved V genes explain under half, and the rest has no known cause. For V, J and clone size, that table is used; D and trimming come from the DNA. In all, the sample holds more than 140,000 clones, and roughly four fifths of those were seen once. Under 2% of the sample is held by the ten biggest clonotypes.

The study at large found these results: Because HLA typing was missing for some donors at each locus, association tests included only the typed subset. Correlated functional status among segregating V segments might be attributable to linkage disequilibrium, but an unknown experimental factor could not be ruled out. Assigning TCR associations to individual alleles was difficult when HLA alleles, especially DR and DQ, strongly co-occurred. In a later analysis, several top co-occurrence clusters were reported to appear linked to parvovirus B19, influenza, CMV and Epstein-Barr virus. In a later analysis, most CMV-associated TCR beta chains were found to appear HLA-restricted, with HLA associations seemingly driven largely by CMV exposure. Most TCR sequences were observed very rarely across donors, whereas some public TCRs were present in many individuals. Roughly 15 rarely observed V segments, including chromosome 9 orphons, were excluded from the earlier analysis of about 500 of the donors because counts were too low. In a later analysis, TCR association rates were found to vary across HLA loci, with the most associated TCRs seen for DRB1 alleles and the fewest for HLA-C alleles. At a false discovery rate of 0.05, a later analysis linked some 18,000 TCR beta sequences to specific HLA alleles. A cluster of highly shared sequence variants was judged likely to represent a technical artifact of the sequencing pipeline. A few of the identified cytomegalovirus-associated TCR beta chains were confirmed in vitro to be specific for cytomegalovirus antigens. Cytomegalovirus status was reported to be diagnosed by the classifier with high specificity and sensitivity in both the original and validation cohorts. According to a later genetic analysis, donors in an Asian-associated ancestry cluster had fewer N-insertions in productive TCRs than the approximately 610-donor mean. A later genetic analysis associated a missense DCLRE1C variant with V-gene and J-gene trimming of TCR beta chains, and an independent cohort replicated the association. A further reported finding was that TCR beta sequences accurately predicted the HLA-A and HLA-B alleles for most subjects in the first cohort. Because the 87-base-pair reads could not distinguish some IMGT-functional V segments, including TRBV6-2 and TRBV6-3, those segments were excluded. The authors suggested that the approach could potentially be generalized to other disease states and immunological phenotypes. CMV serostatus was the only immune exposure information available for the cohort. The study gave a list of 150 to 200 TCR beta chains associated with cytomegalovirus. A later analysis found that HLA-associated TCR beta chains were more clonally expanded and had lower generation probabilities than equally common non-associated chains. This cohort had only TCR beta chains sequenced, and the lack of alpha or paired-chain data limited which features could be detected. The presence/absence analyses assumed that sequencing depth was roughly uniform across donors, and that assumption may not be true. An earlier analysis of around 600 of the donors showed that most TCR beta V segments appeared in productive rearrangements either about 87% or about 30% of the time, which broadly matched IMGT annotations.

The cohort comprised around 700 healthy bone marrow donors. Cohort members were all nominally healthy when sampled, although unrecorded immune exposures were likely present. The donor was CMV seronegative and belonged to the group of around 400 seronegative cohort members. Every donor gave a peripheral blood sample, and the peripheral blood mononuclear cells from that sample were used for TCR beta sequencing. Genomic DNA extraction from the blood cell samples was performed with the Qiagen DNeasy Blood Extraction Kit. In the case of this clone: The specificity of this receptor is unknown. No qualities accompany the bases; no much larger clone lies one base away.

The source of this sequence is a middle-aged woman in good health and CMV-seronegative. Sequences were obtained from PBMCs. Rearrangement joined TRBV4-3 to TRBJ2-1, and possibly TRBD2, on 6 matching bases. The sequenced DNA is TGCGCCAGCAGCCCTAGCGCACTATCCTACAATGAGCAGTTCTTC. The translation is CASSPSALSYNEQFF.